What follows are 27 T cell receptor beta chains derived from one specimen sequenced in a study of blood T cell repertoires in COVID-19. Sequenced by immunoSEQ multiplex PCR; TCRdb stores in-frame clones only, minus some. The table has approximately 310,000 clones, around 86% seen once. Sequenced input: peripheral blood. The origin of the receptors is a man over 45 with active or convalescent COVID-19.

The V call is TRBV7-9, the J call TRBJ2-5, with a tentative D call TRBD1 (5 bases). The CDR3 runs to 14 residues. Germline V gene sequence: CDR1 SEHNR, CDR2 FQNEAQ (reference sequence). The V gene lost 0 bases and the J gene lost 2 bases, with 7 bases spanning the gap. The CDR3 DNA is TGTGCCAGCAGCTTAGCCAGGGAACAAGAGACCCAGTACTTC. This gives the protein CASSLAREQETQYF.

V usage is TRBV6-6 and J usage is TRBJ2-1; D may be TRBD2 (5 bases). The CDR3 covers 15 residues. V was pared by 7 bases and J by 1 base, with 14 bases between. Germline values: CDR1 MNHNY, CDR2 SVGAGI (reference sequence). CDR3 sequence reads: CASIFDGESYNEQFF. DNA of the CDR3: TGTGCCAGCATCTTCGACGGGGAATCCTACAATGAGCAGTTCTTC.

The chain couples TRBV5-4 to TRBJ1-2, with D possibly matching TRBD1 (5 bases). V was shortened by 0 bases and J by 5 bases, with 11 bases between the two germline ends. Germline CDR1 SGHNT, CDR2 YYREEE (reference sequence). This CDR3 contains 14 residues. The CDR3 nucleotides are TGTGCCAGCAGCTTGGCCCAGGGCCCGTATGGCTACACCTTC. As protein: CASSLAQGPYGYTF.

Comments on this clone: At the DNA level, this CDR3 is encoded by other sequences in the same sample as well. The chain carries TRBV2 and TRBJ1-1; possible D gene TRBD1, 5 bases. V lost 4 bases to trimming and J lost 0 bases, with 6 bases between them. The germline V gene encodes CDR1 SNHLY and CDR2 FYNNEI. This CDR3 region has 13 residues. In nucleotides, the CDR3 is TGTGCCAGCAGTGGACAGTTGAACACTGAAGCTTTCTTT. Amino acid sequence: CASSGQLNTEAFF.

This chain connects TRBV6-5 to TRBJ1-1; D is undetermined. Germline lookup yields CDR1 MNHEY and CDR2 SVGAGI. The CDR3 runs to 15 residues. The V and J ends lost 0 bases and 6 bases respectively, with 14 bases between them. The DNA for the CDR3 is TGTGCCAGCAGTTACTCGTTATCGACTGGTCCTGAAGCTTTCTTT. Amino acid sequence: CASSYSLSTGPEAFF.

The gene calls are TRBV6-5 and TRBJ2-5, with 13 bases matching TRBD2. CDR1 is MNHEY, CDR2 SVGAGI, per germline. V was clipped by 2 bases and J by 5 bases; unmatched bases: 5. CDR3 length: 16 amino acids. The CDR3 DNA is TGTGCCAGCAGTTACGAGGGACTAGCGGGAAGGGAGACCCAGTACTTC. Translation gives CASSYEGLAGRETQYF.

This clone was counted once. The chain combines TRBV4-2 with TRBJ2-3; D is perhaps TRBD1 (5 bases). The CDR3 is made up of 16 amino acids. Germline loops: CDR1 LGHNA, CDR2 YNFKEQ. V lost 2 bases, J lost 2 bases, and 14 bases lay in between. The CDR3: CASSQNGAGFTDTQYF. In DNA, the CDR3 is TGTGCCAGCAGCCAAAATGGGGCAGGCTTCACAGATACGCAGTATTTT.

The rearrangement links TRBV5-1 to TRBJ1-4; D might be TRBD1 (6 bases). The CDR3 is made up of 15 amino acids. The germline V and J ends were trimmed by 1 base and 8 bases, with 15 bases remaining between them. Germline V gene data show CDR1 as SGHRS and CDR2 as YFSETQ. CDR3 in amino acids: CASSLREQGKEKLFF. DNA of the CDR3: TGCGCCAGCAGCTTGCGTGAGCAGGGGAAGGAAAAACTGTTTTTT. Using reference TRBV5-1 and TRBJ1-4 for the parts outside the CDR3, the full variable domain is KAGVTQTPRYLIKTRGQQVTLSCSPISGHRSVSWYQQTPGQGLQFLFEYFSETQRNKGNFPGRFSGRQFSNSRSEMNVSTLELGDSALYLCASSLREQGKEKLFFGSGTQLSVL.

The chain couples TRBV18 to TRBJ1-4; the D gene is possibly TRBD1 (5 bases). The CDR3 covers 14 residues. Germline V lookup: CDR1 KGHSH, CDR2 LQKENI. V was pared by 3 bases and J by 7 bases, with 12 bases between. The CDR3, as DNA: TGTGCCAGCTCACCGAGTCAGGGTGGTGAAAAACTGTTTTTT. Its translation: CASSPSQGGEKLFF.

Concerning this clone: Other DNA sequences in this sample translate to the same CDR3. The chain has TRBV19 and TRBJ1-2, with 10 bases lining up with TRBD1. Looked up from germline, CDR1 is LNHDA and CDR2 is SQIVND (reference sequence). The CDR3 contains 14 residues. V gave up 1 base and J gave up 5 bases; unmatched junction bases: 1. Here the CDR3 reads CASSIGDRGYGYTF. The CDR3 region has the DNA TGTGCCAGTAGTATAGGGGACAGGGGTTATGGCTACACCTTC.

V gene TRBV11-1 combines with J gene TRBJ2-5, with 8 bases that match TRBD1. This CDR3 contains 17 residues. V lost 0 bases and J lost 4; bases outside the gene matches: 10. Per germline, CDR1 SGHAT and CDR2 FQDESV (reference sequence). The CDR3 DNA reads as TGTGCCAGCAGCTTAGCGAGGACAGGGCGCAGGGTAGAGACCCAGTACTTC. It specifies CASSLARTGRRVETQYF.

This clone appeared a single time. The CDR3 loop reads CASSERGSVPQHF. In nucleotides, the CDR3 is TGTGCCAGCAGTGAAAGGGGGTCTGTGCCCCAGCATTTT. The chain has TRBV2 and TRBJ1-5; TRBD1 might be the D (6 bases). The V end lost 2 bases, the J end lost 9 bases, and 11 bases lay between the germline ends. Germline CDR1 SNHLY, CDR2 FYNNEI. This CDR3 has 13 amino acids.

The chain combines TRBV13 with TRBJ2-7; perhaps TRBD2 as D (6 bases). CDR3 size: 13 residues. From germline, CDR1 is PRHDT and CDR2 FYEKMQ (reference sequence). Trimming removed 2 bases at V and 5 bases at J, with 10 bases between. The CDR3 protein is CASSLSPGDEQYF. CDR3 nucleotide sequence: TGTGCCAGCAGCTTATCACCGGGGGACGAGCAGTACTTC.

The chain joins TRBV5-4 to TRBJ1-2, with TRBD1 matching 11 bases. CDR1 is SGHNT, CDR2 YYREEE, per germline (reference sequence). V lost 4 bases to trimming and J lost 8 bases; unmatched junction nucleotides: 10. This CDR3 has 15 residues. CDR3: CASSLWTGGPRGYTF. CDR3 sequence (DNA): TGTGCCAGCAGCCTCTGGACAGGGGGCCCCCGGGGCTACACCTTC.

The J gene is TRBJ1-5, the V gene TRBV12-5, with D hard to call. The CDR3 is 12 amino acids. Germline V gives CDR1 LGHNT, CDR2 FRNRAP. CDR3 sequence: CWLGPGCQPQHF. The CDR3 DNA sequence: TGTTGGCTGGGCCCGGGATGTCAGCCCCAGCATTTT. Complete variable domain (other parts from reference TRBV12-5 and TRBJ1-5): DARVTQTPRHKVTEMGQEVTMRCQPILGHNTVFWYRQTMMQGLELLAYFRNRAPLDDSGMPKDRFSAEMPDATLATLKIQPSEPRDSAVYFCWLGPGCQPQHFGDGTRLSIL.

The chain uses TRBV7-9 and TRBJ2-1, with D uncertain. Between the trimmed V and J ends, which lost 2 bases and 4 bases, there was a span of 12 bases. The CDR3 is 15 amino acids. The germline CDR1 and CDR2 sequences are SEHNR and FQNEAQ (reference sequence). Here the CDR3 reads CASSLNELVYNEQFF. DNA for the CDR3: TGTGCCAGCAGCTTAAATGAGTTGGTTTACAATGAGCAGTTCTTC.

This chain uses TRBV28 with TRBJ1-5; 10 bases fit TRBD1. The CDR3 sequence is 15 residues long. CDR1 and CDR2 from the germline V gene are MDHEN and SYDVKM. V dropped 7 bases and J dropped 5; count of bases not matched to a gene: 8. CDR3 region: CASKPGQGLYQPQHF. The CDR3 region has the DNA TGTGCCAGCAAACCGGGACAGGGGCTCTATCAGCCCCAGCATTTT.

The J gene is TRBJ1-1, the V gene TRBV28; tentative D call: TRBD1 (5 bases). V lost 4 bases and J 9 bases, leaving 21 bases between the germline ends. The CDR3 is 15 residues long. CDR1 is MDHEN, CDR2 SYDVKM, per germline. CDR3 sequence reads: CASSSPWAGRSKAFF. Here the CDR3 DNA reads TGTGCCAGCAGTTCTCCGTGGGCAGGGCGATCTAAAGCTTTCTTT.

The chain links TRBV28 to TRBJ1-5, with 9 bases matching TRBD1. This CDR3 has 14 amino acids. Germline V gene sequence: CDR1 MDHEN, CDR2 SYDVKM. V gave up 6 bases and J gave up 4 bases; unmatched junction bases: 4. CDR3 sequence reads: CASSPGQGNQPQHF. The CDR3 DNA is TGTGCCAGCAGCCCGGGACAGGGTAATCAGCCCCAGCATTTT.

This clone was counted once. The DNA of the CDR3 is TGTGCCAGTAGTCAACAGGGGACCAATCAGCCCCAGCATTTT. This encodes CASSQQGTNQPQHF. V and J are TRBV19 and TRBJ1-5, with 7 bases identical to TRBD1. The trim removed 5 bases at V and 3 bases at J, leaving 4 bases unmatched. Per germline, CDR1 LNHDA and CDR2 SQIVND (reference sequence). The CDR3 is 14 residues long.

The chain employs TRBV7-2 and TRBJ1-4; D ambiguous. Trimming stripped 5 bases from V and 6 bases from J, with 13 bases between. The CDR3 totals 14 residues. Per the germline V gene, CDR1 is SGHTA and CDR2 is FQGNSA. This CDR3 reads CASSPGQVDEKLFF. The CDR3 DNA follows: TGTGCCAGCAGCCCAGGCCAGGTGGATGAAAAACTGTTTTTT.

This clone occurred a few times. The chain links TRBV5-6 to TRBJ1-2; 8 bases align to TRBD1. Germline assignment: CDR1 SGHDT and CDR2 YYEEEE. The CDR3 spans 14 residues. V lost 7 bases to trimming and J lost 1 base; unmatched junction nucleotides: 6. As DNA, the CDR3 is TGTGCCAGCGAGGACAGGGATGATAACTATGGCTACACCTTC. This translates into CASEDRDDNYGYTF.

This chain connects TRBV5-4 to TRBJ2-3, with 9 bases fitting TRBD2. CDR1 and CDR2 (germline): SGHNT, YYREEE (reference sequence). The CDR3 runs 15 residues. V gave up 4 bases and J gave up 9 bases; unmatched junction bases: 12. CDR3 in amino acids: CASSLRGGGRGTQYF. CDR3 nucleotide sequence: TGTGCCAGCAGCCTTCGCGGGGGGGGTAGGGGGACGCAGTATTTT.

With regard to this clone: Other DNA sequences within the sample encode an identical CDR3. The CDR3 reads CASSSPGSTDTQYF. The CDR3 bases are TGTGCCAGCAGTTCCCCCGGGAGCACAGATACGCAGTATTTT. The gene calls are TRBV27 and TRBJ2-3; D remains unclear. Germline V gene sequence: CDR1 MNHEY, CDR2 SMNVEV (reference sequence). CDR3 size: 14 residues. V lost 4 bases and J lost 0, with 8 bases in between.

The V and J genes are TRBV18 and TRBJ1-2, with D possibly TRBD1 on 6 matching bases. This CDR3 has 13 residues. The V gene's germline CDR1 is KGHSH and CDR2 LQKENI. The ends were cut back, 4 bases at V and 8 bases at J, with 14 bases in the middle. This CDR3 reads CASSRTGLGGYTF. The CDR3, as DNA: TGTGCCAGCTCACGAACAGGGCTGGGAGGCTACACCTTC.

This chain connects TRBV5-6 to TRBJ1-3; 7 positions match TRBD1. Germline trimming cut 3 bases from V and 8 bases from J; bases unmatched to any gene: 2. CDR3 length: 12 residues. The germline gives CDR1 SGHDT, CDR2 YYEEEE. This chain's CDR3 is CASSSGQYTIYF. In nucleotides, the CDR3 is TGTGCCAGCAGCTCGGGACAGTACACCATATATTTT.

The chain links TRBV6-2 or TRBV6-3 to TRBJ1-5; D ambiguous. With 6 bases removed from V and 0 bases from J, the gap between germline ends came to 12 bases. The CDR3 loop spans 15 amino acids. Germline assignment: CDR1 MNHEY and CDR2 SVGEGT. CDR3 bases: TGTGCCAGCAGCCCCGGTTTTTATAGCAATCAGCCCCAGCATTTT. This encodes CASSPGFYSNQPQHF.